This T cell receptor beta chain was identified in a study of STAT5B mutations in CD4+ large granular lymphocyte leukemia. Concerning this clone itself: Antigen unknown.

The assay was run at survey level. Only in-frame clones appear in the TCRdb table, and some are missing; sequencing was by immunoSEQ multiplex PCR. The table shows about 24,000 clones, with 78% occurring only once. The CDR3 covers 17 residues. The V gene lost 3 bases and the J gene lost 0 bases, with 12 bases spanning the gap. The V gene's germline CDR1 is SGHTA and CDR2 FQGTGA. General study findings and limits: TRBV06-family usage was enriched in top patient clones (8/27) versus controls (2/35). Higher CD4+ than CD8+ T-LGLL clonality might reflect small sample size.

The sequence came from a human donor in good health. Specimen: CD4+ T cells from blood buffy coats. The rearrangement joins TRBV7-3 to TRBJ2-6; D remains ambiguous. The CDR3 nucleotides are TGTGCCAGCAGCTTGGCTAAATCAGGCTCTGGGGCCAACGTCCTGACTTTC. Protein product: CASSLAKSGSGANVLTF.